This T cell receptor (beta chain) appears in the sequencing data of a study of T-cell reconstitution after alpha-beta-depleted transplantation in children. Overall study results and limits: In patients about two months after transplant, alpha-beta T cells reportedly arose from several hundred expanded graft clones. Certain patients had high TCRbeta diversity at day 60, and it came from recipient T cells and thymic progenitors that survived. A year had passed since transplant, and T-cell counts and diversity by then came mostly from newly produced T cells.

The TCRbeta library was prepared with unique molecular identifiers. Each CDR3 protein is one row after TCRdb ran MiXCR on the PCR reads. Here the sample spans 300,000 to 350,000 distinct CDR3 sequences, 15% to 20% being singletons. To note about this clonotype: The antigen remains undetermined.

Sequencing used PBMCs, mostly from graft donor cells, obtained 360 days after TCRalphabeta/CD19-depleted stem cell transplant. This receptor was identified in a male patient between 2 and 15 years old who had a stem cell transplant for acute lymphoblastic leukemia, so the T cells may come from the graft donor.

The CDR3 sequence: CASSLNQREVYNEQFF. CDR3 nucleotides: TGTGCCAGCAGCTTAAACCAGCGGGAGGTCTACAATGAGCAGTTCTTC. This chain uses TRBV7-3 with TRBJ2-1; 9 positions match TRBD2. Germline V CDR1 and CDR2: SGHTA, FQGTGA. V was pared by 1 base and J by 3 bases, with 4 bases of the junction left unmatched. The CDR3 spans 16 residues. Full variable domain (rest looked up from reference TRBV7-3 and TRBJ2-1): GAGVSQTPSNKVTEKGKYVELRCDPISGHTALYWYRQSLGQGPEFLIYFQGTGAADDSGLPNDRFFAVRPEGSVSTLKIQRTERGDSAVYLCASSLNQREVYNEQFFGPGTRLTVL.